Given below is one TCR beta chain in context. This CDR3 has 13 amino acids. CDR1 is SGHTA, CDR2 FQGNSA, per germline. V lost 4 bases, J lost 4 bases, and 10 bases lay in between. Using RNA template, CDR3s of TCR alpha and beta were amplified with iRepertoire arm-PCR. TCRdb analysed the multiplex PCR reads with MiXCR anew, one entry per CDR3 protein. This sample has roughly 350,000 distinct CDR3 sequences, with roughly two fifths found just once. This sample was included in a study of glioma-infiltrating T cells. The overall study: Dexamethasone exposure before glioma surgery was limited to six or fewer days.

The chain is built from TRBV7-2 and TRBJ1-1; D unclear. This clonotype originated in a human donor with low-grade glioma or glioblastoma, undergoing nonglioma brain surgery, or in good health (not recorded which). The material sequenced was glioma tissue, nonneoplastic brain tissue, or PBMCs (not recorded which). CDR3 region: CASSYATGTEAFF. As DNA, the CDR3 is TGTGCCAGCAGCTACGCGACGGGCACTGAAGCTTTCTTT.